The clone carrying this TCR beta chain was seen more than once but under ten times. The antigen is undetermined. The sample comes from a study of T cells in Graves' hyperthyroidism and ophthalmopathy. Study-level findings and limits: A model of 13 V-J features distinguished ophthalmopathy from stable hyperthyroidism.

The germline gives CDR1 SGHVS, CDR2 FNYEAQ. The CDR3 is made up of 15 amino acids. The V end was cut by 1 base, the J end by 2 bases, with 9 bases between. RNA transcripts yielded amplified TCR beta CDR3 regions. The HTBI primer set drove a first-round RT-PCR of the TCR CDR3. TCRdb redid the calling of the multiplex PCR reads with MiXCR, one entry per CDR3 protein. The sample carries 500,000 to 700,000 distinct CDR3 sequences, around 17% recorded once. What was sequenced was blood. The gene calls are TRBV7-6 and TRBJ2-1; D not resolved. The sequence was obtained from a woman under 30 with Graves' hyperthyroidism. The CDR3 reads CASSLDGDTYNEQFF. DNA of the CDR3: TGTGCCAGCAGCTTAGACGGTGACACCTACAATGAGCAGTTCTTC. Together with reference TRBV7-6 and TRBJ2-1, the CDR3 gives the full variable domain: GAGVSQSPRYKVTKRGQDVALRCDPISGHVSLYWYRQALGQGPEFLTYFNYEAQQDKSGLPNDRFSAERPEGSISTLTIQRTEQRDSAMYRCASSLDGDTYNEQFFGPGTRLTVL.